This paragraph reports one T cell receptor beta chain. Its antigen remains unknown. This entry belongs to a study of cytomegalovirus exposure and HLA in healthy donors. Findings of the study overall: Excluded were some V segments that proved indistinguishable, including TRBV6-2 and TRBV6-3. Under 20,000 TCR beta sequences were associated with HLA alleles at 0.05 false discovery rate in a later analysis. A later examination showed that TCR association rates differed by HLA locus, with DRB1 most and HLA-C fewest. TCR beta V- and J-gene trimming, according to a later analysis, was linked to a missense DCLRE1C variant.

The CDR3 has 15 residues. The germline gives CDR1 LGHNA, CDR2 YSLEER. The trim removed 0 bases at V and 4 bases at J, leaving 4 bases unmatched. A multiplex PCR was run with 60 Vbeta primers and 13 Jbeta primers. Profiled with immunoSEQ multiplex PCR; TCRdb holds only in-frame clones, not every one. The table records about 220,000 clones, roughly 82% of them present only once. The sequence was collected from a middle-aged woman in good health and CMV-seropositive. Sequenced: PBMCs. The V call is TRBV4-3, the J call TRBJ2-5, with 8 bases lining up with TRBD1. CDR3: CASSQDRTGTETQYF. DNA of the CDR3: TGCGCCAGCAGCCAAGATCGGACAGGGACAGAGACCCAGTACTTC.